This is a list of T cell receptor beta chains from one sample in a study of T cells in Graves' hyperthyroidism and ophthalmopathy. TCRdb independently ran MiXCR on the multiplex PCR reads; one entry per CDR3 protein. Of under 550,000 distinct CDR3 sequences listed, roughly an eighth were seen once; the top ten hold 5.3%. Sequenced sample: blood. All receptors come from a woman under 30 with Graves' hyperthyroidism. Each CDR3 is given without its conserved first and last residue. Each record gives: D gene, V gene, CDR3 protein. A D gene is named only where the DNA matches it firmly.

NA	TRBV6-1	ASSAGAQLDTQY
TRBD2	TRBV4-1	ASSLRLAGADYNEQF
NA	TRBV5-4	ASSFIQGNYGYT
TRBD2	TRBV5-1	ASSRTSGTSYEQY
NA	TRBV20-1	SALWFREETQY
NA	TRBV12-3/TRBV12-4	ASSFSFQGEQY
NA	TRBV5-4	ASSAGRSRVTQY
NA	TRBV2	ASSDSSYQPQH
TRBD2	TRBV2	ASRLAGDTGELF
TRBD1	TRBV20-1	SARAGTGDVQPQH
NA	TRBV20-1	SASRGFDQPQH
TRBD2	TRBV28	ASGLAGGDTQY
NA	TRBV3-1	ASSQGRMGAQY
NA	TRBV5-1	ASSPGLTDYGYT
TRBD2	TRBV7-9	ASSLSSGTTEQF
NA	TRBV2	ASSGEEDSPYEQY
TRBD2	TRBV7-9	ASSQLAAQETQY
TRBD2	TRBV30	AWAGVTGELF
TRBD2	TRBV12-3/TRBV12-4	ASSLFAGVRNEQF
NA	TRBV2	ARGRDYGYT
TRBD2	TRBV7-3	ASSLSGSSYSEQF
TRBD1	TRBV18	ASSPLGDRAGHGYT
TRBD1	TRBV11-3	ASSPRGDWYNYGYT
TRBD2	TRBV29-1	SVRTSGSNEQY
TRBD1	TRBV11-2	ASSLAPGQAYGYT
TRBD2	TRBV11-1	ASSLGSSGTYNEQF
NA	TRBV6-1	ASSYRTEKTPTNYGYT
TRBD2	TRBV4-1	ASSQDMRLAGASGTDTQY
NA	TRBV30	AWKMGASDYKRAYNEQF